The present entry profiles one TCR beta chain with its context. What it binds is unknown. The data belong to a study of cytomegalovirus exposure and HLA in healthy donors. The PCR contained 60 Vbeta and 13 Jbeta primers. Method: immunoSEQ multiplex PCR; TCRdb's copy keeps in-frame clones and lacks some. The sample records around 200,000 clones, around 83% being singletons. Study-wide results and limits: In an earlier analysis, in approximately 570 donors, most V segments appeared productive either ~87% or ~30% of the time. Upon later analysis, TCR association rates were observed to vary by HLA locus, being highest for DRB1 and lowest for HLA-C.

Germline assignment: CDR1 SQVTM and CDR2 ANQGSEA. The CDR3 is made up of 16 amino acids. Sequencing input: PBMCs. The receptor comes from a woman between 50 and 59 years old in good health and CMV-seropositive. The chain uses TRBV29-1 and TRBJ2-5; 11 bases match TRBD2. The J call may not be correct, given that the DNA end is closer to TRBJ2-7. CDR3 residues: CSVYLTSGGLEDEQYF. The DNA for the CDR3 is TGCAGCGTCTACCTAACTAGCGGGGGCCTCGAGGACGAGCAGTACTTC.